Listed below are T cell receptor beta chains from one sample, sequenced in a study of blood T cell repertoires in COVID-19. Data came from immunoSEQ multiplex PCR; TCRdb stores just in-frame clones and leaves some out. Of 270,000 or so clones listed, more than 70% are singletons. What was sequenced was PBMCs or T cells enriched from blood (not recorded which). Every receptor here comes from a woman between 35 and 50 years old with acute COVID-19. CDR3s include the opening cysteine and the closing phenylalanine or tryptophan. Fields, in order: V gene, clone size, D gene, J gene, CDR3 protein, CDR3 DNA. The D gene is left open where the match is weak. Clone size is shown for a subset of rows, as once, few, many or a class of expanded clone.

>TRBV24-1|.|TRBD2|TRBJ2-5
CATSDSGTSGEETQYF
TGTGCCACCAGTGACTCAGGGACTAGCGGGGAAGAGACCCAGTACTTC
>TRBV19|.|.|TRBJ1-6
CASSLTVHSPLHF
TGTGCCAGTAGTTTAACAGTCCATTCACCCCTCCACTTT
>TRBV2|.|.|TRBJ1-2
CASSPGGTDYGYTF
TGTGCCAGCAGCCCGGGGGGGACCGACTATGGCTACACCTTC
>TRBV7-9|.|.|TRBJ2-1
CASSYRGYSYNEQFF
TGTGCCAGCAGCTATAGGGGTTACTCCTACAATGAGCAGTTCTTC
>TRBV30|.|.|TRBJ1-6
CAWSYTVYNSPLHF
TGTGCCTGGAGTTATACAGTCTATAATTCACCCCTCCACTTT
>TRBV3-1/TRBV3-2|few|.|TRBJ1-4
CASSTGRANEKLFF
TGTGCCAGCAGCACAGGGAGAGCTAATGAAAAACTGTTTTTT
>TRBV6-5|.|TRBD1|TRBJ2-1
CASSYSRGGAYNEQFF
TGTGCCAGCAGTTACTCGAGAGGGGGCGCCTACAATGAGCAGTTCTTC
>TRBV13|.|TRBD2|TRBJ2-7
CASSPRLAGGYEQYF
TGTGCCAGCAGCCCTCGACTAGCGGGAGGGTACGAGCAGTACTTC
>TRBV13|.|.|TRBJ2-7
CASSLDPGASEQYF
TGTGCCAGCAGCTTAGATCCGGGAGCGAGCGAGCAGTACTTC
>TRBV27|.|.|TRBJ1-2
CASSRFPPQGADGYTF
TGTGCCAGCAGCCGATTCCCGCCACAGGGAGCGGATGGCTACACCTTC
>TRBV6-6|.|TRBD1|TRBJ2-5
CASSPGTGLRETQYF
TGTGCCAGCAGCCCCGGGACAGGGTTGCGAGAGACCCAGTACTTC
>TRBV5-1|.|.|TRBJ1-4
CASSLGGDEKLFF
TGCGCCAGCAGCTTGGGGGGAGATGAAAAACTGTTTTTT
>TRBV11-2|.|.|TRBJ2-2
CASSLMGGVNGELFF
TGTGCCAGCAGCTTAATGGGGGGAGTCAACGGGGAGCTGTTTTTT
>TRBV3-1/TRBV3-2|.|.|TRBJ2-1
CASSPGALNEQFF
TGTGCCAGCAGCCCTGGGGCGCTCAATGAGCAGTTCTTC
>TRBV9|.|TRBD1|TRBJ1-1
CASSKGGGGLNTEAFF
TGTGCCAGCAGCAAAGGGGGCGGAGGATTGAACACTGAAGCTTTCTTT
>TRBV19|.|.|TRBJ1-5
CASSRTGGEQPQHF
TGTGCCAGTAGTCGGACGGGGGGAGAGCAGCCCCAGCATTTT
>TRBV10-1|.|.|TRBJ1-4
CASSEGAANEKLFF
TGCGCCAGCAGTGAGGGGGCGGCTAATGAAAAACTGTTTTTT
>TRBV27|.|TRBD1|TRBJ1-1
CASKRQGAYLNTEAFF
TGTGCCAGCAAAAGGCAGGGGGCCTACCTTAACACTGAAGCTTTCTTT
>TRBV6-5|.|TRBD1|TRBJ2-1
CASFRTGYNEQFF
TGTGCCAGCTTTAGGACAGGATACAATGAGCAGTTCTTC
>TRBV7-9|.|TRBD1|TRBJ1-1
CASSLVLRSGTANTEAFF
TGTGCCAGCAGCTTAGTTCTGAGATCGGGGACAGCAAACACTGAAGCTTTCTTT
>TRBV7-9|.|.|TRBJ1-2
CASSLALVTARGYTF
TGTGCCAGCAGCTTAGCGCTGGTGACCGCGCGGGGCTACACCTTC
>TRBV5-1|.|TRBD1|TRBJ1-2
CASSFSTGGGGYTF
TGCGCCAGCAGCTTCTCGACAGGGGGTGGTGGCTACACCTTC
>TRBV11-2|.|.|TRBJ1-1
CASSQQLNTEAFF
TGTGCCAGCAGCCAACAATTGAACACTGAAGCTTTCTTT
>TRBV30|once|.|TRBJ2-5
CAWSGPQGGATEETQYF
TGTGCCTGGAGTGGACCTCAGGGCGGGGCTACTGAAGAGACCCAGTACTTC
>TRBV19|.|.|TRBJ1-1
CASRPTQGAGTEAFF
TGTGCCAGTAGACCTACCCAAGGGGCTGGCACTGAAGCTTTCTTT
>TRBV6-5|.|.|TRBJ1-1
CASSYVSMNTEAFF
TGTGCCAGCAGTTACGTGTCTATGAACACTGAAGCTTTCTTT
>TRBV3-1/TRBV3-2|.|.|TRBJ1-2
CASSPRQEDGYTF
TGTGCCAGCAGCCCCCGACAGGAGGACGGCTACACCTTC
>TRBV6-5|.|.|TRBJ2-5
CASSLERTQYF
TGTGCCAGCAGCTTAGAACGGACCCAGTACTTC
>TRBV19|.|.|TRBJ1-5
CASTPQGNSNQPQHF
TGTGCCAGTACCCCCCAGGGGAATAGCAATCAGCCCCAGCATTTT
>TRBV3-1/TRBV3-2|few|TRBD1|TRBJ1-5
CASSQDATGGNQPQHF
TGTGCCAGCAGCCAAGATGCGACAGGGGGGAATCAGCCCCAGCATTTT
>TRBV9|.|TRBD1|TRBJ2-6
CASSVRRTGESGANVLTF
TGTGCCAGCAGCGTCAGACGAACAGGGGAGTCTGGGGCCAACGTCCTGACTTTC
>TRBV7-9|few|.|TRBJ1-2
CASTFEDGYTF
TGTGCCAGCACCTTCGAGGATGGCTACACCTTC
>TRBV28|.|.|TRBJ1-1
CSAGNTEAFF
TGTTCCGCAGGAAACACTGAAGCTTTCTTT
>TRBV12-3/TRBV12-4|.|TRBD1|TRBJ2-1
CASSPRDRVRFF
TGTGCCAGCAGTCCCCGGGACAGGGTTCGGTTCTTC
>TRBV28|once|TRBD1|TRBJ1-1
CASSLAGQGAGSIRAFF
TGTGCCAGCAGTTTGGCAGGACAGGGGGCGGGTAGCATAAGGGCTTTCTTT
>TRBV7-8|.|.|TRBJ1-2
CASSEDRTYGYTF
TGTGCCAGCAGTGAGGACAGAACCTATGGCTACACCTTC
>TRBV4-1|once|.|TRBJ2-7
CASSQEEGGAYEQYF
TGCGCCAGCAGCCAAGAAGAGGGTGGGGCCTACGAGCAGTACTTC
>TRBV5-1|.|.|TRBJ1-2
CASSPGQTYGYTF
TGCGCCAGCAGCCCTGGACAGACCTATGGCTACACCTTC
>TRBV18|once|TRBD1|TRBJ2-5
CASSPGQGIETQYF
TGTGCCAGCTCACCGGGACAGGGGATAGAGACCCAGTACTTC
>TRBV10-3|.|TRBD1|TRBJ1-2
CAIVPGQGGVGGYTF
TGTGCCATCGTTCCCGGCCAGGGGGGTGTCGGTGGCTACACCTTC
>TRBV4-1|once|.|TRBJ1-1
CASSPVTRQPEAFF
TGCGCCAGCAGCCCAGTAACGCGGCAGCCTGAAGCTTTCTTT
>TRBV3-1/TRBV3-2|.|TRBD1|TRBJ1-5
CAIPKTGADSNQPQHF
TGTGCCATACCAAAGACAGGGGCCGATAGCAATCAGCCCCAGCATTTT
>TRBV10-3|.|.|TRBJ2-2
CASTPRAGELFF
TGTGCCAGCACTCCGCGGGCCGGGGAGCTGTTTTTT
>TRBV7-7|.|.|TRBJ1-3
CASSLFAGPGNTIYF
TGTGCTAGCAGCTTATTCGCAGGTCCTGGAAACACCATATATTTT
>TRBV18|.|.|TRBJ2-5
CASSQGGRETQYF
TGTGCCAGCTCTCAGGGGGGTAGAGAGACCCAGTACTTC
>TRBV19|once|.|TRBJ1-1
CASNAGLNTEAFF
TGTGCCAGTAATGCAGGTCTGAACACTGAAGCTTTCTTT
>TRBV7-9|.|.|TRBJ1-1
CASSPLGGMNTEAFF
TGTGCCAGCAGCCCGTTGGGGGGGATGAACACTGAAGCTTTCTTT
>TRBV18|few|TRBD1|TRBJ1-5
CASSPVYRGDQPQHF
TGTGCCAGCTCACCAGTCTACAGGGGGGATCAGCCCCAGCATTTT
>TRBV20-1|once|.|TRBJ2-2
CSARQDGELFF
TGCAGTGCGAGACAGGACGGGGAGCTGTTTTTT